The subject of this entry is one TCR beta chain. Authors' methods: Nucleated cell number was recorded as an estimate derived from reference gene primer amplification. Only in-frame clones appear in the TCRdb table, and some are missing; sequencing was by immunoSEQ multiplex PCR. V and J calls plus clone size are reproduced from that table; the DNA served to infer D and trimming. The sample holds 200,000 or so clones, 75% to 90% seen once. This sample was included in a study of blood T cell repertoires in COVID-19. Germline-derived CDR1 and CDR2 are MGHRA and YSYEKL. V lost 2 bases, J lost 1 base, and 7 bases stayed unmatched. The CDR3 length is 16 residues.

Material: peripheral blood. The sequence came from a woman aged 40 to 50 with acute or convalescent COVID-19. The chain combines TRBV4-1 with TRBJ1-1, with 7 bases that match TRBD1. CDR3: CASSQRGWDRNTEAFF. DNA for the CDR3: TGCGCCAGCAGCCAAAGGGGGTGGGACAGGAACACTGAAGCTTTCTTT.